This passage covers 8 T cell receptor beta chains from one sample sequenced in a study of T cells in Graves' hyperthyroidism and ophthalmopathy. What was amplified from RNA transcripts were TCR beta CDR3 regions. The primer set for the first-round RT-PCR of the TCR CDR3 was HTBI. Each CDR3 protein gets one entry after TCRdb re-called the multiplex PCR reads with MiXCR. The profile covers under 400,000 distinct CDR3 sequences, with 13% appearing a single time and roughly 8.3% taken by the ten largest. Sequencing was carried out using blood. These receptors all come from a woman aged 18-29 years with Graves' hyperthyroidism.

This sequence joins TRBV12-3 or TRBV12-4 and TRBJ1-1, with a weak D call TRBD1 (6 bases). The CDR3 loop spans 14 amino acids. The V gene lost 5 bases and the J gene lost 3 bases, with 13 bases spanning the gap. CDR3 region: CASSTRTVDTEAFF. For the CDR3, the DNA is TGTGCCAGCAGTACCCGGACAGTCGACACTGAAGCTTTCTTT.

This clonotype has only a few counts. This chain links TRBV4-1 with TRBJ1-1; 7 bases match TRBD1. V was pared by 4 bases and J by 1 base, with 6 bases of the junction left unmatched. The CDR3 covers 15 residues. Germline assignment: CDR1 MGHRA and CDR2 YSYEKL. The CDR3 DNA reads TGCGCCAGCAGCCCACGACAGGGCCCGAACACTGAAGCTTTCTTT. Protein sequence: CASSPRQGPNTEAFF.

This clonotype was observed many times. The chain carries TRBV24-1 and TRBJ2-2; 11 nucleotides line up with TRBD2. J lost 0 bases, V lost 4 bases, and 6 bases had no gene match. The CDR3 loop spans 18 amino acids. Germline V gives CDR1 KGHDR, CDR2 SFDVKD. The CDR3, as DNA: TGTGCCACCAGTGACTCCCGACTAGCGGGGTCGAACACCGGGGAGCTGTTTTTT. Translating it yields CATSDSRLAGSNTGELFF.

This clonotype has more than one count but fewer than ten. A much larger clone differs by one base, so this may be a read error. V is TRBV30 and J is TRBJ1-1; D perhaps matches TRBD1 (5 bases). The V gene's germline CDR1 is GTSNPN and CDR2 SVGIG (reference sequence). This CDR3 is built from 11 residues. Here the CDR3 DNA reads TGTGCTTCGCAGGGAGGGACTGGAGCTTTCTTT. It codes for CASQGGTGAFF.

The chain is built from TRBV6-1 and TRBJ1-1; TRBD1 aligns across 8 bases. This CDR3 region has 14 residues. Germline CDR1 MNHNS, CDR2 SASEGT. The junction had 9 bases not matched to a gene; V was cut back by 6 bases and J by 6 bases. CDR3 DNA sequence: TGTGCCAGCAGCCGCCAACAGGGGGAGGCTGAAGCTTTCTTT. Encoded protein: CASSRQQGEAEAFF.

In its sample, this clonotype was seen many times. The V gene is TRBV7-2, the J gene TRBJ2-7; maybe TRBD1 (6 bases). Trimming removed 1 base at V and 3 bases at J, with 13 bases between. Germline CDR1 is SGHTA and CDR2 is FQGNSA. The CDR3 has 15 residues. The CDR3 nucleotides read TGTGCCAGCAGCTTAGACCGGCAGGGGAGCTACGAGCAGTACTTC. Protein product: CASSLDRQGSYEQYF. Using reference TRBV7-2 and TRBJ2-7 for the parts outside the CDR3, the full variable domain is GAGVSQSPSNKVTEKGKDVELRCDPISGHTALYWYRQSLGQGLEFLIYFQGNSAPDKSGLPSDRFSAERTGGSVSTLTIQRTQQEDSAVYLCASSLDRQGSYEQYFGPGTRLTVT.

This clonotype was detected ten times or more. The chain recombines TRBV4-1 with TRBJ2-7, with D possibly TRBD1 on 5 matching bases. The length of the CDR3 is 13 residues. Germline CDR1 reads MGHRA; CDR2 reads YSYEKL. Trimming took off 4 bases at V and 7 bases at J, with 14 bases between the two ends. The CDR3 spells CASSRIWGAEQYF. As DNA, the CDR3 is TGCGCCAGCAGCCGTATCTGGGGCGCGGAGCAGTACTTC.

V is TRBV4-1 and J is TRBJ2-3, with 10 bases lining up with TRBD2. The V gene's germline CDR1 is MGHRA and CDR2 YSYEKL. J lost 6 bases, V lost 4 bases, and 7 bases had no gene match. CDR3 size: 15 residues. The CDR3 loop is CASSPVGLAADTQYF. The CDR3 DNA reads TGCGCCAGCAGCCCAGTCGGACTAGCGGCTGATACGCAGTATTTT.